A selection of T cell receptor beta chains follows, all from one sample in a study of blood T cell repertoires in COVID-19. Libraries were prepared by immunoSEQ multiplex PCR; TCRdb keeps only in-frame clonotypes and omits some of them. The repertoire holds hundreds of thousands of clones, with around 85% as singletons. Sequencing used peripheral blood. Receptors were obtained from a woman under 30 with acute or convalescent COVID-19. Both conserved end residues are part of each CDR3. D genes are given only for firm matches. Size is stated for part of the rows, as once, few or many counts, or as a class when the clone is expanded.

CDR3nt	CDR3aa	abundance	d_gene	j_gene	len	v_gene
TGTGCCAGCAGCTTAGACAGGGGGTACGAGCAGTACTTC	CASSLDRGYEQYF	-	TRBD1	TRBJ2-7	13	TRBV5-6
TGTGCCAGCAGTGGTTTAGAGACTTACTACGAGCAGTACTTC	CASSGLETYYEQYF	many	-	TRBJ2-7	14	TRBV2
TGTGCCAGCAGCTCACGCCCGAGCAGGGGGAAAAACACCATATATTTT	CASSSRPSRGKNTIYF	-	TRBD1	TRBJ1-3	16	TRBV5-4
TGTGCCAGCAGCTTACGGTCTGGACAGGGGTGGAATGAGCAGTTCTTC	CASSLRSGQGWNEQFF	-	TRBD1	TRBJ2-1	16	TRBV7-3
TGCGCCAGCAGCCAAGATAGAACAGCGGGGACCGGGGAGCTGTTTTTT	CASSQDRTAGTGELFF	-	TRBD2	TRBJ2-2	16	TRBV4-1
TGTGCCAGCAGCCCACGCGGAACTGGAAACACCATATATTTT	CASSPRGTGNTIYF	-	-	TRBJ1-3	14	TRBV13
TGTGCCAGCAGGCGGGACAGTTCAAAGGAGCAGTACTTC	CASRRDSSKEQYF	-	-	TRBJ2-7	13	TRBV28
TGCGCCAGCAGCGGGACAGCACCCTATGGCTACACCTTC	CASSGTAPYGYTF	-	TRBD1	TRBJ1-2	13	TRBV5-1
TGTGCCAGCAACGGACAGGGGGCTGTCACTGAAGCTTTCTTT	CASNGQGAVTEAFF	once	TRBD1	TRBJ1-1	14	TRBV5-6
TGCGCCAGCAGCCAAGTGTCTAGCGGGAGTATCAATGAGCAGTTCTTC	CASSQVSSGSINEQFF	-	TRBD2	TRBJ2-1	16	TRBV4-1
TGCGCCAGCAGCTTGGGCGACAATGGGCAGTTCTTC	CASSLGDNGQFF	-	-	TRBJ2-1	12	TRBV5-1
TGTGCCAGCACCCCCCTAGCGGGAGTCGGTGAGCAGTTCTTC	CASTPLAGVGEQFF	-	TRBD2	TRBJ2-1	14	TRBV7-9
TGTGTCAGCAGTGAACGGGACAGGGGGCGGAATGAGCAGTTCTTC	CVSSERDRGRNEQFF	-	TRBD1	TRBJ2-1	15	TRBV6-4
TGTGCCAGCAGCTCCCGGGACAGGTACTCGTACAATGAGCAGTTCTTC	CASSSRDRYSYNEQFF	few	TRBD1	TRBJ2-1	16	TRBV13
TGTGCCAGCAGTTCAGGCAACACTGAAGCTTTCTTT	CASSSGNTEAFF	-	-	TRBJ1-1	12	TRBV28
TGTGCCAGAGGACAGGGCGCGGGCTACACCTTC	CARGQGAGYTF	once	TRBD1	TRBJ1-2	11	TRBV6-5
TGTGCCAGCAGCACCTCCGAACCAGACTACGAGCAGTACTTC	CASSTSEPDYEQYF	-	-	TRBJ2-7	14	TRBV21-1
TGTGCCAGCAGCCGAACCGGGACAGGGGGGTTTACAGATACGCAGTATTTT	CASSRTGTGGFTDTQYF	-	TRBD1	TRBJ2-3	17	TRBV14
TGTGCCAGCAGGAGACTAGCGGGGTTGGCTACCGGGGAGCTGTTTTTT	CASRRLAGLATGELFF	-	TRBD2	TRBJ2-2	16	TRBV2
TGTGCCTGGAGCCGGACAGGGGGGGTGGAGCAGTACTTC	CAWSRTGGVEQYF	-	TRBD1	TRBJ2-7	13	TRBV30
TGTGCCAGTAGTATACACAGGGACGAGCAGTTCTTC	CASSIHRDEQFF	-	-	TRBJ2-1	12	TRBV19
TGTGCCAGCAGTTTAGTGACAGGGAACTATGGCTACACCTTC	CASSLVTGNYGYTF	-	TRBD1	TRBJ1-2	14	TRBV28
TGCGCCAGTTCCCCTTGGGGACAGTTGATTGAAGCTTTCTTT	CASSPWGQLIEAFF	-	TRBD1	TRBJ1-1	14	TRBV5-1
TGTGCCAGCAGCCCCCGGGACAGAGGTACTGAAGCTTTCTTT	CASSPRDRGTEAFF	-	TRBD1	TRBJ1-1	14	TRBV3-1/TRBV3-2